Below, one T cell receptor beta chain is given with its context. Its target is not known. These data originate in a study of cytomegalovirus exposure and HLA in healthy donors. General study points: One later analysis reportedly identified an Asian-associated ancestry cluster that showed fewer N-insertions than the roughly 600-donor mean.

Donors in the study were healthy people who gave bone marrow. PCR was performed using 60 Vbeta and 13 Jbeta primers. Measured with immunoSEQ multiplex PCR; TCRdb has only the in-frame clones, and not every one. The data contain some 250,000 clones, roughly 87% of them singletons. Germline values: CDR1 SEHNR, CDR2 FQNEAQ (reference sequence). J gave up 5 bases and V 4 bases, and 9 bases lay outside the gene matches. The CDR3 is 15 amino acids. This chain links TRBV7-9 with TRBJ2-7, with 9 bases lining up with TRBD1. Sequencing was done on a sample of PBMCs. This TCR came from a woman between 40 and 50 years old in good health and CMV-seropositive. CDR3: CASSSRTGERDEQYF. The CDR3, as DNA: TGTGCCAGCAGCTCCAGGACAGGGGAGCGGGACGAGCAGTACTTC.